This TCR beta chain derives from a study of blood T cell repertoires in COVID-19. About the research overall: Donors in the United States, Italy and Spain gave samples during acute or convalescent COVID-19.

V gave up 4 bases and J gave up 5 bases; unmatched junction bases: 9. Looked up from germline, CDR1 is SGHTS and CDR2 is YDEGEE. The CDR3 has 15 residues. Assay used: immunoSEQ multiplex PCR; TCRdb lists only in-frame clones, some missing. This sample has 250,000 to 300,000 clones, with roughly nine tenths found just once. The rearrangement joins TRBV5-8 to TRBJ2-5, with 9 nucleotides matching TRBD2. The receptor was isolated from a woman in her twenties or thirties with COVID-19, enrolled during active disease. The sequenced sample was peripheral blood. In DNA form, the CDR3 reads TGTGCCAGCAGCGCGGGGGGGACAGTACAGGAGACCCAGTACTTC. Translating gives CASSAGGTVQETQYF.